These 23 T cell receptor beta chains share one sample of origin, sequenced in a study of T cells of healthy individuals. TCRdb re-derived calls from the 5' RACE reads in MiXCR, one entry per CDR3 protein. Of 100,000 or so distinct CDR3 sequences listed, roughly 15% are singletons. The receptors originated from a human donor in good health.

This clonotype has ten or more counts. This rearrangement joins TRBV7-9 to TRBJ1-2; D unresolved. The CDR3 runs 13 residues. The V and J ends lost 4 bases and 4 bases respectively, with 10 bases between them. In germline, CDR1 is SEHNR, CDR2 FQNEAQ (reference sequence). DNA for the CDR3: TGTGCCAGCAGCTCGACGGTTCTCTATGGCTACACCTTC. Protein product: CASSSTVLYGYTF.

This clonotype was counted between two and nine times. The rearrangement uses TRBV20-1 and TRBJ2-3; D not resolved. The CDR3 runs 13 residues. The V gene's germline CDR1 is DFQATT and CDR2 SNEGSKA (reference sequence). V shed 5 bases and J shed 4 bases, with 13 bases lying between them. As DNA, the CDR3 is TGCAGTGCTGATTTAGCACGCGCAGATACGCAGTATTTT. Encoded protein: CSADLARADTQYF.

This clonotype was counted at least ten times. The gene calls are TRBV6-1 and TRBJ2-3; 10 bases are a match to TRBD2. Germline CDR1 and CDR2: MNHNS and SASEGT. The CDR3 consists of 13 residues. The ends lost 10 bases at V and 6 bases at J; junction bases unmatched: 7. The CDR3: CATGLAVLDTQYF. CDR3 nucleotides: TGTGCCACCGGACTAGCGGTTTTGGATACGCAGTATTTT.

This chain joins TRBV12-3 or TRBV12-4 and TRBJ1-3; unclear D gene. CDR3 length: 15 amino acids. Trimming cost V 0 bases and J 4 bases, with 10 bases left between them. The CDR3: CASSLARYGGNTIYF. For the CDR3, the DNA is TGTGCCAGCAGTTTAGCGCGATATGGGGGAAACACCATATATTTT.

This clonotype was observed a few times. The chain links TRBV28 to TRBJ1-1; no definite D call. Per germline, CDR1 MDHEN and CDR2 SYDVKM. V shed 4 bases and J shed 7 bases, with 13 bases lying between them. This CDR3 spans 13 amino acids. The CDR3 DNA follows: TGTGCCAGCAGTTCCCCAACGAGGGATGAAGCTTTCTTT. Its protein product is CASSSPTRDEAFF. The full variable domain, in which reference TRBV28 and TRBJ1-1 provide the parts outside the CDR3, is DVKVTQSSRYLVKRTGEKVFLECVQDMDHENMFWYRQDPGLGLRLIYFSYDVKMKEKGDIPEGYSVSREKKERFSLILESASTNQTSMYLCASSSPTRDEAFFGQGTRLTVV.

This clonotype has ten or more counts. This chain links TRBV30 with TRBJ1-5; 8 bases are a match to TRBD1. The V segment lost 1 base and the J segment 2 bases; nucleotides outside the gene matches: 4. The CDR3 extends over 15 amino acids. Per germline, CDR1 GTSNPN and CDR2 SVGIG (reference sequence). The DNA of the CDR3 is TGTGCCTGGAGTGGTGGACAGGGAGGCAATCAGCCCCAGCATTTT. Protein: CAWSGGQGGNQPQHF.

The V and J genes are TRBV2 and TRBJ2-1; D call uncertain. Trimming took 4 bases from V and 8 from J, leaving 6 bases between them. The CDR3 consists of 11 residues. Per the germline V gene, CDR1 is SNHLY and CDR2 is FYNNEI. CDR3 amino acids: CASSAAYEQFF. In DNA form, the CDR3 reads TGTGCCAGCAGTGCAGCGTATGAGCAGTTCTTC.

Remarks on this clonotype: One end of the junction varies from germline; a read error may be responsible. CDR3 amino acids: CASARSGEIDRRF. In DNA, the CDR3 is TGTGCCAGCGCTAGGTCAGGGGAAATAGATCGACGCTTC. The chain joins TRBV6-5 to TRBJ2-1, with TRBD1 as a possible D gene (6 bases). The CDR3 consists of 13 residues. Germline V gene data show CDR1 as MNHEY and CDR2 as SVGAGI.

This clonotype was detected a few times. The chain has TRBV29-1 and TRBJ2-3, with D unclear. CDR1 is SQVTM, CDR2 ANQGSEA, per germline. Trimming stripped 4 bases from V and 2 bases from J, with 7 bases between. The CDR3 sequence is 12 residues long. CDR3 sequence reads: CSVVTHTDTQYF. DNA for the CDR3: TGCAGCGTTGTTACTCACACAGATACGCAGTATTTT.

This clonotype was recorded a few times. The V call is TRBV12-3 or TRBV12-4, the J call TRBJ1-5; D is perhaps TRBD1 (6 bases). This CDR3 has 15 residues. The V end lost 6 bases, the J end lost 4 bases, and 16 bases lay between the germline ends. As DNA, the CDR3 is TGTGCCAGCAGCAAAACAGGGCATCCTAATCAGCCCCAGCATTTT. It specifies CASSKTGHPNQPQHF.

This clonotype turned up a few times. As DNA, the CDR3 is TGTGCCAGCAGTGAACAGGGCTACGAGCAGTACTTC. Protein: CASSEQGYEQYF. The chain uses TRBV6-1 and TRBJ2-7; tentatively, D is TRBD1 (5 bases). Trimming removed 2 bases at V and 3 bases at J, with 5 bases between. Per the germline V gene, CDR1 is MNHNS and CDR2 is SASEGT. CDR3 size: 12 residues.

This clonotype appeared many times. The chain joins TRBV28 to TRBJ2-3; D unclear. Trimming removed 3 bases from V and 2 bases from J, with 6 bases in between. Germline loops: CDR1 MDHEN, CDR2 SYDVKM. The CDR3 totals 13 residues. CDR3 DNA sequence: TGTGCCAGCAGTTTGCCAAACACAGATACGCAGTATTTT. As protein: CASSLPNTDTQYF. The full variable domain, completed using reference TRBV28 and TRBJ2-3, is DVKVTQSSRYLVKRTGEKVFLECVQDMDHENMFWYRQDPGLGLRLIYFSYDVKMKEKGDIPEGYSVSREKKERFSLILESASTNQTSMYLCASSLPNTDTQYFGPGTRLTVL.

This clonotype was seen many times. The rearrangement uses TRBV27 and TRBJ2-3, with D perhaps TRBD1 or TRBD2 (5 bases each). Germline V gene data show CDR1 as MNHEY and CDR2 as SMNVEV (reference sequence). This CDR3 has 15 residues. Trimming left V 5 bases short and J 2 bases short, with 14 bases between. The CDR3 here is CASSPPGANTDTQYF. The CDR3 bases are TGTGCCAGCAGTCCCCCCGGGGCAAACACAGATACGCAGTATTTT.

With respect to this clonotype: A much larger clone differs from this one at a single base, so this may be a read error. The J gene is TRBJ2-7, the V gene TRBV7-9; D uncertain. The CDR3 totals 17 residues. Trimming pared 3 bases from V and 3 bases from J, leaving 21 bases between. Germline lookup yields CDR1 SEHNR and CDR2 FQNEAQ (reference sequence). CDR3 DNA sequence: TGTGCCAGCAGCTTCACGATGAAAGGGATCGGCAACTACGAGCAGTACTTC. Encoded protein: CASSFTMKGIGNYEQYF.

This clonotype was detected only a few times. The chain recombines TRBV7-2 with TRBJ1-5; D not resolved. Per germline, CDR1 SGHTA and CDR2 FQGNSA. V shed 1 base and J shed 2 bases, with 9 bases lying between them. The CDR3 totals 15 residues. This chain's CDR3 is CASSLDGQGNQPQHF. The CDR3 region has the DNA TGTGCCAGCAGCTTAGACGGTCAAGGCAATCAGCCCCAGCATTTT.

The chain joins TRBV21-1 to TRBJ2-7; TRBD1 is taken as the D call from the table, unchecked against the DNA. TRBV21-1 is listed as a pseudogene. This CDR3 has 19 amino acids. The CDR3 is CASSAPPVGGPLNPYEQYF. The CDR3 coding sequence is TGTGCCAGCAGCGCTCCCCCAGTGGGGGGCCCACTTAACCCCTACGAGCAGTACTTC.

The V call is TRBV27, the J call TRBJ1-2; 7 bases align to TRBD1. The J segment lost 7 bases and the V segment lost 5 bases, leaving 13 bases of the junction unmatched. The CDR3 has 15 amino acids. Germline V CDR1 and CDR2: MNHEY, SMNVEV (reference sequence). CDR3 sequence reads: CASSIRQGVGFGYTF. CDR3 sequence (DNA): TGTGCCAGCAGTATTCGACAGGGAGTTGGTTTTGGCTACACCTTC.

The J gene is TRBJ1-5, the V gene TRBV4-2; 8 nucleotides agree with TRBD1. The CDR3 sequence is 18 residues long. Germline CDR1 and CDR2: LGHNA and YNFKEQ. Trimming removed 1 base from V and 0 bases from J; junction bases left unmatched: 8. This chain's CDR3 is CASSQGQGRFYSNQPQHF. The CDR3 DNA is TGTGCCAGCAGCCAAGGACAGGGGAGGTTCTATAGCAATCAGCCCCAGCATTTT.

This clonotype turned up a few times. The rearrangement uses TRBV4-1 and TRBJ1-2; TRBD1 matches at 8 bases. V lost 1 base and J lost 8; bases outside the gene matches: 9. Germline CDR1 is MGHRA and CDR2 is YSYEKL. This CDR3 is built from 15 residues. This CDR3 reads CASSQASQGAVGYTF. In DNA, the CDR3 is TGCGCCAGCAGCCAAGCAAGTCAGGGGGCGGTAGGCTACACCTTC.

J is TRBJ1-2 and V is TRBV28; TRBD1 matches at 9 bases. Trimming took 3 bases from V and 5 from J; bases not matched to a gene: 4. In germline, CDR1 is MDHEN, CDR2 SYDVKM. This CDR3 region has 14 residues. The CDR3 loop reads CASSLRDRVYGYTF. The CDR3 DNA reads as TGTGCCAGCAGTTTGAGGGACAGGGTGTATGGCTACACCTTC.

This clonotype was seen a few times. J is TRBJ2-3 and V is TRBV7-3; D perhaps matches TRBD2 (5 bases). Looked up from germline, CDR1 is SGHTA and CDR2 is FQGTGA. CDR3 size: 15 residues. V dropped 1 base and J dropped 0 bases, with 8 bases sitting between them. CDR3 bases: TGTGCCAGCAGCTTAAGTCCTAGCAGCACAGATACGCAGTATTTT. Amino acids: CASSLSPSSTDTQYF.

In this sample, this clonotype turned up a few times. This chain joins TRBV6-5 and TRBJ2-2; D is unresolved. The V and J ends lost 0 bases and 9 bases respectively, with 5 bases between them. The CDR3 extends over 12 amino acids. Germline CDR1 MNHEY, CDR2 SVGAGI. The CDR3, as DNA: TGTGCCAGCAGTTACTCGCGGTGGGAGCTGTTTTTT. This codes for CASSYSRWELFF.

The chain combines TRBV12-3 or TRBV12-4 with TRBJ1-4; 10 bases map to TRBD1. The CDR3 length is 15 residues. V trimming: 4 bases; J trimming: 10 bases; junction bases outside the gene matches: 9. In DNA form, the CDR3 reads TGTGCCAGCAGTTCCTCGACAGGGGGCTCGGGAAAACTGTTTTTT. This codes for CASSSSTGGSGKLFF.